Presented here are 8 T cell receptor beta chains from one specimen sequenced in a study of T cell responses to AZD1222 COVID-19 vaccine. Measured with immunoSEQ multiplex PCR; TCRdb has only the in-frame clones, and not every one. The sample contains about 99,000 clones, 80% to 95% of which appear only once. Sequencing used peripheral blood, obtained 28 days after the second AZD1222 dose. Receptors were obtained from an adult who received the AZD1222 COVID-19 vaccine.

The CDR3 reads CASRSGGSGNTIYF. DNA for the CDR3: TGTGCCAGTAGAAGTGGGGGATCTGGAAACACCATATATTTT. This chain joins TRBV19 and TRBJ1-3, with a possible D match to TRBD1 (5 bases). V was cut by 6 bases and J by 1 base, with 10 bases left in between. The CDR3 has 14 amino acids. Germline V gives CDR1 LNHDA, CDR2 SQIVND (reference sequence).

In DNA, the CDR3 is TGTGCCAGCAGATCTTCCGCGATTACAGCCACTGAAGCTTTCTTT. This gives the protein CASRSSAITATEAFF. The J gene is TRBJ1-1, the V gene TRBV11-2; D unresolved. CDR3 length equals 15 residues. Germline V gene lookup returns CDR1 SGHAT and CDR2 FQNNGV. V dropped 6 bases and J dropped 4 bases, with 18 bases sitting between them.

The CDR3 sequence: CASSVVAENSPLHF. Here the CDR3 DNA reads TGTGCCAGCAGCGTAGTGGCAGAAAATTCACCCCTCCACTTT. The genes are TRBV9 and TRBJ1-6; D unresolved. The germline V gene encodes CDR1 SGDLS and CDR2 YYNGEE. V lost 0 bases and J lost 7, with 8 bases in between. The length of the CDR3 is 14 residues.

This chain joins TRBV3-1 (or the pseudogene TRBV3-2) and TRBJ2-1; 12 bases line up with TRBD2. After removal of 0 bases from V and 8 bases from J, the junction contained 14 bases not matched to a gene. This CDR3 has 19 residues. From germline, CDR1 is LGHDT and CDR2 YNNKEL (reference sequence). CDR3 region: CASSQDRRSATSGSYEQFF. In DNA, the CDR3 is TGTGCCAGCAGCCAAGATAGACGGTCCGCGACTAGCGGGAGTTATGAGCAGTTCTTC.

CDR3 sequence (DNA): TGTGCCAGCAGCTTAGATCTTGGAGGACCCTACAATGAGCAGTTCTTC. This codes for CASSLDLGGPYNEQFF. The rearrangement joins TRBV11-2 to TRBJ2-1; the D gene is possibly TRBD2 (5 bases). From germline, CDR1 is SGHAT and CDR2 FQNNGV. Trimming removed 0 bases from V and 2 bases from J, with 11 bases in between. The CDR3 contains 16 residues.

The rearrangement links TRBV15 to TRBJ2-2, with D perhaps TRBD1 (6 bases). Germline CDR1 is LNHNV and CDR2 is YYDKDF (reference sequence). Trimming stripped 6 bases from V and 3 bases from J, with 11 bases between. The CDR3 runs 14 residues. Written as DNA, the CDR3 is TGTGCCACCAGAGGGGGACGGGACACCGGGGAGCTGTTTTTT. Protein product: CATRGGRDTGELFF.

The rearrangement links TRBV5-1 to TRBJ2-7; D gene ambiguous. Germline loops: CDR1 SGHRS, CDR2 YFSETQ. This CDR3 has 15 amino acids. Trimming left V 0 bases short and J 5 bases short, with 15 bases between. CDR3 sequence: CASSLGTPAANEQYF. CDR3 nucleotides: TGCGCCAGCAGCTTGGGTACCCCGGCGGCGAACGAGCAGTACTTC.

CDR3 sequence reads: CASSLRQRIYGYTF. CDR3 bases: TGTGCCAGCAGCTTAAGACAAAGAATTTATGGCTACACCTTC. The chain is built from TRBV7-4 and TRBJ1-2; no clear D gene. The CDR3 has 14 residues. Trimming removed 2 bases at V and 5 bases at J, with 12 bases between. Germline V gene data show CDR1 as SGHVT and CDR2 as SQSDAQ.